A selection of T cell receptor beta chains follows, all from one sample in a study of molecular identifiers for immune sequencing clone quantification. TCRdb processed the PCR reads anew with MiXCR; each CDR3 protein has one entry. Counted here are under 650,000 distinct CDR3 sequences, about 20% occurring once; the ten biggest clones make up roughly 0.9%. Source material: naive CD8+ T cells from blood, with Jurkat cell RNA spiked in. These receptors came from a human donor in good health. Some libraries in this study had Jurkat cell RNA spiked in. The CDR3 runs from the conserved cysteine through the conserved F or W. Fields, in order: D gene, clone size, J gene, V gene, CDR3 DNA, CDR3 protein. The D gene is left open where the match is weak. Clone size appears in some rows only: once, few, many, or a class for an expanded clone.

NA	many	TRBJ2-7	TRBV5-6	TGTGCCAGCAGCTCGGGGCTGAACCTTTACGAGCAGTACTTC	CASSSGLNLYEQYF
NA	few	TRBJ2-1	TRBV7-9	TGTGCCAGCAGCCACCGGGACTCAATTAGAGGTGAGCAGTTCTTC	CASSHRDSIRGEQFF
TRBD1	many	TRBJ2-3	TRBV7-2	TGTGCCAGCAGCTTAGAGAGACAGGGTCTATCAGATACGCAGTATTTT	CASSLERQGLSDTQYF
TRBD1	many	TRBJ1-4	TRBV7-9	TGTGCCAGCAGCCTGTCACGGACAGGGACTAATGAAAAACTGTTTTTT	CASSLSRTGTNEKLFF
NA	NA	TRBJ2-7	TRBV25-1	TGTGCCAGCGGACGGGGCATCGAGCAGTACTTC	CASGRGIEQYF
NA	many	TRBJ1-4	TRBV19	TGTGCCAGTAGTATAGTGGGGGGCGCGGAAAAACTGTTTTTT	CASSIVGGAEKLFF
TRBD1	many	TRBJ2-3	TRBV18	TGTGCCAGCTCACCAGCCCCCCACTGGGAGACAGGGGGCCGAGATACGCAGTATTTT	CASSPAPHWETGGRDTQYF
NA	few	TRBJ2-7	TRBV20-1	TGCAGTGCTAGTCACCCATCGCTGCCAACCTACGAGCAGTACTTC	CSASHPSLPTYEQYF
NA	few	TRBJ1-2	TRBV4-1	TGCGCCAGCAGCCAACCAGGGACGGCTAACTATGGCTACACCTTC	CASSQPGTANYGYTF
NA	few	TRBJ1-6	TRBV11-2	TGTGCCAGCAGCTTAGGGGGGACTCGGCGATCAGTGTCTCCCCTCCACTTT	CASSLGGTRRSVSPLHF
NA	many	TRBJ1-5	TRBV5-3	TGTGCCAGAAGAGCCGGTCAGCCCCAGCATTTT	CARRAGQPQHF
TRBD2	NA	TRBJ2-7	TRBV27	TGTGCCAGCAGTCCGGGAGGGGACCCCTACGAGCAGTACTTC	CASSPGGDPYEQYF
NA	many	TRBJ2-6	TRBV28	TGTGCCAGCAAGCGTCCAGGAACCACCTCTGGGGCCAACGTCCTGACTTTC	CASKRPGTTSGANVLTF
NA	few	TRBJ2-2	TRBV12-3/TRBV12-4	TGTGCCAGCAGGAAAGCCCACTCGAACACCGGGGAGCTGTTTTTT	CASRKAHSNTGELFF
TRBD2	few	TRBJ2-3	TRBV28	TGTGCCAGCAGTTTACTTAGCGGGGCTAGCACAGATACGCAGTATTTT	CASSLLSGASTDTQYF
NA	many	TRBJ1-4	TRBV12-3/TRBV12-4	TGTGCCAGCTCCCCGGTAGGGCGGACTAATGAAAAACTGTTTTTT	CASSPVGRTNEKLFF
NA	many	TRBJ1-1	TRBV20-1	TGCAGTGCCCCCGAGGTCGGCACTGAAGCTTTCTTT	CSAPEVGTEAFF
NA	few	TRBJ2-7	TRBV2	TGTGCCAGCAGTGCCCTTACAGGGGGCCAAGAGACTAGCGGCCCCTCCGACGAGCAGTACTTC	CASSALTGGQETSGPSDEQYF
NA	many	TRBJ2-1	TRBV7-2	TGTGCCAGCGAGTGGGGTGAGCAGTTCTTC	CASEWGEQFF
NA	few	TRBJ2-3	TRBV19	TGTGCCAGTAGCCAACTATTAGCGGATACGCAGTATTTT	CASSQLLADTQYF
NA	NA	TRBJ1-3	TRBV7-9	TGTGCCAGCAGCTTGGCCGTGGGGCAAGCTGGAAGCACCATATATTTT	CASSLAVGQAGSTIYF
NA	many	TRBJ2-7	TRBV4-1	TGCGCCAGCAGCCAAGATCAGGGGTTCTCCTACGAGCAGTACTTC	CASSQDQGFSYEQYF
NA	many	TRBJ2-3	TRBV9	TGTGCCAGCAGCGTGGACGGAGGCACAGATACGCAGTATTTT	CASSVDGGTDTQYF